This T cell receptor (beta chain) emerged from a study of naive and memory T cell subsets. Study-level points and caveats: Over 85% of naive TCR sequences appeared only once, unlike memory subsets. Especially in CD8 cells, naive repertoires contained a few larger clonotypes, possibly CD45RA-re-expressing memory cells.

Two oligonucleotides, mixed equimolar, formed the beta constant-region primer covering TRBC1 and TRBC2. The ligated cDNA underwent four PCR rounds using SP2 and nested alpha and beta constant-region primers. In TCRdb, the UMI-ligation and nested PCR reads were re-called with MiXCR into one record per CDR3 protein. The sample shows 120,000 to 150,000 distinct CDR3 sequences, approximately 24% of them seen only once. Four subsets defined by CD45RA and CD27 were sorted after CD3, CD4, CD8 and live/dead staining. Germline CDR1 is SGHVS and CDR2 is FQNEAQ. After removal of 0 bases from V and 1 base from J, the junction contained 8 bases not matched to a gene. The CDR3 consists of 17 residues. This clonotype was detected a few times. The antigen is unknown.

The source of this sequence is a human donor in good health. The sample taken for sequencing was naive CD4+ T cells from blood. The chain couples TRBV7-8 to TRBJ2-5, with 7 nucleotides matching TRBD1. This CDR3 is CASSLALRQGRQETQYF. For the CDR3, the DNA is TGTGCCAGCAGCTTAGCCCTCCGACAGGGACGCCAAGAGACCCAGTACTTC.